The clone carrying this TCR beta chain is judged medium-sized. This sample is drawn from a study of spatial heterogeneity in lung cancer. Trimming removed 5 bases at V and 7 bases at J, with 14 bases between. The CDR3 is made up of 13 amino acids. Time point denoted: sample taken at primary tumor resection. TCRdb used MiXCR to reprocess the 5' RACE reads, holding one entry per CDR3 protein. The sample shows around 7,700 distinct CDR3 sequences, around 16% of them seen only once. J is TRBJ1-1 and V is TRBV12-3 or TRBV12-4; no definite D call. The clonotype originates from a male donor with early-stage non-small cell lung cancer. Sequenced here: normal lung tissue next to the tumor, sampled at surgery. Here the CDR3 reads CASSPWVRGEAFF. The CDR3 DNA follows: TGTGCCAGCAGTCCCTGGGTCAGAGGTGAAGCTTTCTTT.